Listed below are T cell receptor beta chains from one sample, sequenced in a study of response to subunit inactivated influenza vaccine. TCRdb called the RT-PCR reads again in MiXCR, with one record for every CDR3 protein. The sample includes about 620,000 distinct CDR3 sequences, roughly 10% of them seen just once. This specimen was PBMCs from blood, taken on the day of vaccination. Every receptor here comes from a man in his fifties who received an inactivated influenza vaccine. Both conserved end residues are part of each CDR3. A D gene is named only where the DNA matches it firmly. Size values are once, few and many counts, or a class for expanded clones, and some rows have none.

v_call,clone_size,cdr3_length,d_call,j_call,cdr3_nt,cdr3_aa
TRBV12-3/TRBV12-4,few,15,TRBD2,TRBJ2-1,TGTGCCAGCAGTTTACTAGCGGGAGGCGACAATGAGCAGTTCTTC,CASSLLAGGDNEQFF
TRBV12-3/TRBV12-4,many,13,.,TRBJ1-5,TGTGCCAGCAGTGGACAGAGCAATCAGCCCCAGCATTTT,CASSGQSNQPQHF
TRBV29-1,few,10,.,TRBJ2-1,TGCAGCGTGCTACAGGGATGGCAGTTCTTC,CSVLQGWQFF
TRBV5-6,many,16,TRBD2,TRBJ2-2,TGTGCCAGCAGCTATCGGACTAGCGGGCCCACCGGGGAGCTGTTTTTT,CASSYRTSGPTGELFF
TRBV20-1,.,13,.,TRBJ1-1,TGCAGTGCTACAACAGGGTCCAACACTGAAGCTTTCTTT,CSATTGSNTEAFF
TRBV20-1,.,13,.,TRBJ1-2,TGCAGTGCTAGAAAACCAGGAGATTATGGCTACACCTTC,CSARKPGDYGYTF
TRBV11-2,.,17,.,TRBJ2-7,TGTGCCAGCAGCTTAGATCATGGGTTCTCGAGTGCGTACGAGCAGTACTTC,CASSLDHGFSSAYEQYF
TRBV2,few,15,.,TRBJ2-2,TGTGCCACTAACCGAGGGGCGACGAACACCGGGGAGCTGTTTTTT,CATNRGATNTGELFF
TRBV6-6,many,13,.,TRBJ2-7,TGTGCCAGCAGTTCATCTTACGGCGACGAGCAGTACTTC,CASSSSYGDEQYF
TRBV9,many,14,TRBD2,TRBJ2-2,TGTGCCAGCAGTACTAGCGGTGGCACCGGGGAGCTGTTTTTT,CASSTSGGTGELFF
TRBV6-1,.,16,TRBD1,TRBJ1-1,TGTGCCAGCAGGGACTGGGGGACAGGGCCCAACACTGAAGCTTTCTTT,CASRDWGTGPNTEAFF
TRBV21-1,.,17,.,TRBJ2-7,TGTGCCAGCAGCTACCCCTATTCGGGGGGCCCTTCCTACGAGCAGTACTTC,CASSYPYSGGPSYEQYF
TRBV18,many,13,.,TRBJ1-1,TGTGCCAGCTCAACAAAACAGGGCACTGAAGCTTTCTTT,CASSTKQGTEAFF
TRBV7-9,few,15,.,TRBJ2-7,TGTGCCAGCACCCCCCCAGGGGCCCTTTCCTACGAGCAGTACTTC,CASTPPGALSYEQYF
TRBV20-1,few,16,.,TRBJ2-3,TGCAGTGCTAGCGGGCGAGGACGGGCCGGCACAGATACGCAGTATTTT,CSASGRGRAGTDTQYF
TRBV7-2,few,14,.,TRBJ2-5,TGTGCCAGCAGCCCAAGCGGGTACCAAGAGACCCAGTACTTC,CASSPSGYQETQYF
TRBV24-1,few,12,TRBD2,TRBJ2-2,TGTGCCACCAGCGAGCGGGAGGGGGAGCTGTTTTTT,CATSEREGELFF
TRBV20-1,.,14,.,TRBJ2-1,TGCAGTGCCCAAGCGGGCCCTCCGCCCAATGAGCAGTTCTTC,CSAQAGPPPNEQFF
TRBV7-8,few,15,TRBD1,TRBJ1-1,TGTGCCAGCAGCTTAGCTAGACAGGGAAGAACTGAAGCTTTCTTT,CASSLARQGRTEAFF
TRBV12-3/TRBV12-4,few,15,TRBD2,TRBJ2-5,TGTGCCAGCAGCCCTCGACTAGCGATTCAAGAGACCCAGTACTTC,CASSPRLAIQETQYF
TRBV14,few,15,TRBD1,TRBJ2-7,TGTGCCAGCAGCCAGAGGGACAGTAGCCACTACGAGCAGTACTTC,CASSQRDSSHYEQYF
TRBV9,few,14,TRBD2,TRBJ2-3,TGTGCCAGCAGCGGTTCTAGCGGGACAGATACGCAGTATTTT,CASSGSSGTDTQYF
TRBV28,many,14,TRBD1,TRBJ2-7,TGTGCCTGCAATTCACAGGGGGCGAGTCTCGAGCAGTACTTC,CACNSQGASLEQYF
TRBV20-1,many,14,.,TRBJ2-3,TGCAGTGCTATGGGGGTCCGTCGCACAGATACGCAGTATTTT,CSAMGVRRTDTQYF
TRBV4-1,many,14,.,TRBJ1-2,TGCGCCAGCAGCCGATCGGGGCTCAACTATGGCTACACCTTC,CASSRSGLNYGYTF
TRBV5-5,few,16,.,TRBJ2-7,TGTGCCAGCAGCTCTGCCCGGGCAGGGTTTGTCTACGAGCAGTACTTC,CASSSARAGFVYEQYF
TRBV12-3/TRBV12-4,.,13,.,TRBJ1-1,TGTGCCAGCAGAAGGGGACAGAACACTGAAGCTTTCTTT,CASRRGQNTEAFF
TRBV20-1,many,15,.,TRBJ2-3,TGCAGTGCTAGAGAGGGGTCAACTAGCACAGATACGCAGTATTTT,CSAREGSTSTDTQYF
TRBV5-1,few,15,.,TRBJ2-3,TGCGCCAGCCTCTCCGGAGTCTCATTCACAGATACGCAGTATTTT,CASLSGVSFTDTQYF
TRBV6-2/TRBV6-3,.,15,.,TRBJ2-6,TGTGCCAGCAACCCGACCCCTCGGGGGGCCAACGTCCTGACTTTC,CASNPTPRGANVLTF
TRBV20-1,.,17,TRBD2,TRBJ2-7,TGCTGTGCTAGTCGTCTAGGGGCTACTAGCGGGTCCTCCGAGCAGTACTTC,CCASRLGATSGSSEQYF
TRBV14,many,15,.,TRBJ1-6,TGTGCCAGCAGCCCTTCGAGTACCTATAATTCACCCCTCCACTTT,CASSPSSTYNSPLHF
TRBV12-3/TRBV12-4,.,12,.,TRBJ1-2,TGTGCCAGCAGTTACAGGGTCTCTGGCTACACCTTC,CASSYRVSGYTF
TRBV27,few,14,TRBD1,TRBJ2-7,TGTGCCAGCAACCCCTTAGGGACAGGGAACGAGCAGTACTTC,CASNPLGTGNEQYF
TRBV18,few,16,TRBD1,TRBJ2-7,TGTGCCAGCTCACCACCAAATACCGGGACAGAGTACGAGCAGTACTTC,CASSPPNTGTEYEQYF
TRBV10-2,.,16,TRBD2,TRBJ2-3,TGCGCCAGCAGTGAGCGGGGGGGTCTAGGCACAGATACGCAGTATTTT,CASSERGGLGTDTQYF
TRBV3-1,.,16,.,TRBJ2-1,TGTGCCAGCAGCCAACAAAGGGGCTATGGTGGCAATGAGCAGTTCTTC,CASSQQRGYGGNEQFF
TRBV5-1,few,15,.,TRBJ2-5,TGCGCCAGCAGCTTACCAATAGGCGGGCTGACGACCCAGTACTTC,CASSLPIGGLTTQYF
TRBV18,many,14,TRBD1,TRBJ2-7,TGCGCCAGCAGCCCCTCCCAGGGGGCCTACGAGCAGTACTTC,CASSPSQGAYEQYF
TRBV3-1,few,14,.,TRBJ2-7,TGTGCCAGCAGCCAAGTCCGAGGAATCTACGAGCAGTACTTC,CASSQVRGIYEQYF
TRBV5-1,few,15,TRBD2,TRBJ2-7,TGCGCCAGCAGCATTGGGACTAGCGGGTCCTACGAGCAGTACTTC,CASSIGTSGSYEQYF
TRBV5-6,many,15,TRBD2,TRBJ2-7,TGTGCCAGCAGCCAACTAGCGGGAGGCACCTACGAGCAGTACTTC,CASSQLAGGTYEQYF
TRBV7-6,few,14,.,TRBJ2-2,TGTGCCAGCAGCAGAGGAGCGAACACCGGGGAGCTGTTTTTT,CASSRGANTGELFF
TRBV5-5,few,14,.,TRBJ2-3,TGTGCCAGCAGCTTGCAGGGATACACAGATACGCAGTATTTT,CASSLQGYTDTQYF
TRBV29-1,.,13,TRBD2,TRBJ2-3,TGCAGCGTCAAGCGGGATAGCACAGATACGCAGTATTTT,CSVKRDSTDTQYF
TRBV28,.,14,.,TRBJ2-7,TGTGCCAGCCAGTATACGGGCCTCTCCTACGAGCAGTACTTC,CASQYTGLSYEQYF
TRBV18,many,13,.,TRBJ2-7,TGTGCCAGCAGTCCCGACAGCAGCTACGAGCAGTACTTC,CASSPDSSYEQYF
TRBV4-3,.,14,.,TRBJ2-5,TGCGCCAGCAGCCAAGTCGGGACGTCGGCGACCCAGTACTTC,CASSQVGTSATQYF
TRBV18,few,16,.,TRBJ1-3,TGTGCCAGCTCACCACTGAGGGGCACTGAAGGAAACACCATATATTTT,CASSPLRGTEGNTIYF
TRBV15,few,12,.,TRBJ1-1,TGTGCCACCAGCAGAGCCGGGGGAGGGGCTTTCTTT,CATSRAGGGAFF
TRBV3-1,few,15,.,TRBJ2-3,TGTGCCAGCAGCACCCGACAGGTTAGCACAGATACGCAGTATTTT,CASSTRQVSTDTQYF
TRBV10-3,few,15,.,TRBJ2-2,TGTGCCACCAACTTACAGGGCCCGAGCACCGGGGAGCTGTTTTTT,CATNLQGPSTGELFF
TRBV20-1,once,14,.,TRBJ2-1,TGCAGTGCTAGAGGGGGGGAATCCTACAATGAGCAGTTCTTC,CSARGGESYNEQFF
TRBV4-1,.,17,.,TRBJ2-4,TGCGCCAGCAGCCAGCTCGTAGAGGGACTAGCCAAAAACATTCAGTACTTC,CASSQLVEGLAKNIQYF
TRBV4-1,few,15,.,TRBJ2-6,TGCGCCAGCAGCCAATTAGTCTCTGGGGCCAACGTCCTGACTTTC,CASSQLVSGANVLTF